This T cell receptor (beta chain) was captured in a study of cytomegalovirus exposure and HLA in healthy donors. The wider study: Among about 179 million T cells, an earlier analysis found 90 million to 130 million unique TCR beta sequences.

This cohort consisted of healthy bone marrow donors. With 60 Vbeta and 13 Jbeta primers, the PCR was carried out. Sequencing was performed with immunoSEQ multiplex PCR; in TCRdb, only in-frame clones are kept and a portion is missing. The sample carries approximately 140,000 clones, 70% to 80% recorded once. The length of the CDR3 is 15 residues. Germline values: CDR1 SGHRS, CDR2 YFSETQ. The junction had 1 base not matched to a gene; V was cut back by 1 base and J by 4 bases. Sequences were obtained from PBMCs. The chain has TRBV5-1 and TRBJ2-2; 10 positions match TRBD1. The TCR sequence derives from a woman in her fifties or sixties in good health and CMV-seronegative. CDR3 nucleotide sequence: TGCGCCAGCAGCTTGCGGGACAGGGGCACCGGGGAGCTGTTTTTT. This sequence encodes CASSLRDRGTGELFF.